The 31 T cell receptor beta chains in this list originate from one sample, sequenced in a study of tumor-infiltrating lymphocytes in primary liver carcinoma. Investigators took RNA and DNA out together from approximately 22-30 mg of unsorted bulk tissue. Production of TCR beta cDNA used approximately 480 ng total RNA together with a constant-region primer. Slightly modified ARM-PCR served as the procedure for the TCR beta libraries. These libraries came from three rounds of nested multiplex PCR. The first two PCR rounds used TRBV1-TRBV30 primers with a Cbeta primer, nine to ten cycles each. TCRdb re-called the multiplex PCR reads through MiXCR, storing one row per CDR3 protein. The table includes tens of thousands of distinct CDR3 sequences, over 60% detected once. The sample comprised liver tumor tissue from sampling region 4. Subset reported: tumor region T4, right-lateral pole. Source of these receptors: a man aged 35 to 55 with primary liver carcinoma and hepatitis B virus infection.

To note about this clonotype: At one boundary the junction diverges from the germline segment, which might be a read error. This chain links TRBV6-1 with TRBJ1-4, with D unresolved. The length of the CDR3 is 16 residues. CDR1 is MNHNS and CDR2 is SASEGT in the germline V gene. The CDR3 DNA is TGTGCCGGCAGAGTCGGCTCCCCTGCAACTAATGAAAAACTGTTTTTT. Its protein is CAGRVGSPATNEKLFF.

On this clonotype: One end of the junction does not line up with germline, which may come from a read error. This chain uses TRBV4-3 with TRBJ2-7; D is undetermined. The length of the CDR3 is 13 residues. The germline V gene encodes CDR1 LGHNA and CDR2 YSLEER. The CDR3: CASSRDLPYQQYF. CDR3 DNA: TGCGCCAGCAGCCGAGATCTACCCTACCAGCAGTACTTC.

Note on this clonotype: A much larger clone is a single base away; this may be a read error. The gene calls are TRBV11-1 and TRBJ2-7, with D uncertain. The CDR3 is made up of 13 amino acids. Germline loops: CDR1 SGHAT, CDR2 FQDESV (reference sequence). With 7 bases removed from V and 1 base from J, the gap between germline ends came to 11 bases. CDR3 bases: TGTGCCAGCAAGAGGAAGCGATCCTACGAGCAGTACTTC. Amino acid sequence: CASKRKRSYEQYF. Using reference TRBV11-1 and TRBJ2-7 for the parts outside the CDR3, the full variable domain is EAEVAQSPRYKITEKSQAVAFWCDPISGHATLYWYRQILGQGPELLVQFQDESVVDDSQLPKDRFSAERLKGVDSTLKIQPAELGDSAMYLCASKRKRSYEQYFGPGTRLTVT.

The chain couples TRBV4-2 to TRBJ2-6, with D possibly matching TRBD2 (5 bases). Germline V gene data show CDR1 as LGHNA and CDR2 as YNFKEQ. The ends were cut back, 4 bases at V and 4 bases at J, with 14 bases in the middle. This CDR3 is built from 16 residues. CDR3 loop: CASSLDRTSGANVLTF. DNA of the CDR3: TGTGCCAGCAGCCTCGATAGGACTTCCGGGGCCAACGTCCTGACTTTC.

In regard to this clonotype: Germline and junction disagree at one end, which may indicate a read error. This chain connects TRBV12-3 or TRBV12-4 to TRBJ2-5, with unresolved D. This CDR3 has 12 residues. CDR3 bases: TGTGCCATCAGTTTAGGGTTCGGGACCCAGTACTTC. This codes for CAISLGFGTQYF.

The V and J genes are TRBV10-3 and TRBJ2-7; TRBD1 aligns across 9 bases. V lost 0 bases to trimming and J lost 4 bases; unmatched junction nucleotides: 7. Germline CDR1 reads ENHRY; CDR2 reads SYGVKD. The CDR3 sequence is 16 residues long. CDR3 amino acids: CAISESPGQGGYEQYF. In nucleotides, the CDR3 is TGTGCCATCAGTGAGTCACCGGGACAGGGAGGGTACGAGCAGTACTTC.

There are many counts of this clonotype. This chain connects TRBV11-2 to TRBJ2-7, with D perhaps matching TRBD2 (5 bases). V lost 7 bases, J lost 3 bases, and 16 bases lay in between. From germline, CDR1 is SGHAT and CDR2 FQNNGV. This CDR3 comprises 14 residues. The CDR3 loop reads CASTLEYGDYEQYF. The CDR3 DNA reads TGTGCCAGCACCCTAGAGTACGGGGACTACGAGCAGTACTTC. Based on the CDR3 plus reference TRBV11-2 and TRBJ2-7, the full variable domain is EAGVAQSPRYKIIEKRQSVAFWCNPISGHATLYWYQQILGQGPKLLIQFQNNGVVDDSQLPKDRFSAERLKGVDSTLKIQPAKLEDSAVYLCASTLEYGDYEQYFGPGTRLTVT.

J is TRBJ1-6 and V is TRBV11-2; D not certain. The CDR3 has 13 amino acids. Germline V gene sequence: CDR1 SGHAT, CDR2 FQNNGV. Trimming left V 11 bases short and J 5 bases short, with 13 bases between. The CDR3, as DNA: TGTGCCGGCGCGGGTGGAAATAATTCACCCCTCCACTTT. It translates to CAGAGGNNSPLHF.

As regards this clonotype: A junction boundary mismatches the germline segment, possibly from a read error. V and J are TRBV7-9 and TRBJ1-2; unclear D gene. This CDR3 is built from 16 residues. Germline assignment: CDR1 SEHNR and CDR2 FQNEAQ (reference sequence). The CDR3 bases are TGTGCCAACAGCCCCGAGGGCAGGCTGCCCCAGTATGGCTACACTTTC. It codes for CANSPEGRLPQYGYTF.

The J gene is TRBJ2-7, the V gene TRBV6-2 or TRBV6-3; 10 bases line up with TRBD2. CDR3 length: 14 residues. Trimming took 10 bases from V and 5 from J; bases not matched to a gene: 11. Looked up from germline, CDR1 is MNHEY and CDR2 is SVGEGT. The CDR3: CATRDSGRWHEQYF. The CDR3 DNA reads TGTGCCACAAGGGATAGCGGGAGGTGGCACGAGCAGTACTTC.

In this sample, this clonotype turned up a few times. This chain links TRBV6-2 or TRBV6-3 with TRBJ2-7, with no clear D. The germline CDR1 and CDR2 sequences are MNHEY and SVGEGT. The CDR3 covers 14 residues. The ends were cut back, 0 bases at V and 0 bases at J, with 6 bases in the middle. CDR3 nucleotide sequence: TGTGCCAGCAGTTACTCCTTCATCTCCTACGAGCAGTACTTC. It yields the protein CASSYSFISYEQYF.

With regard to this clonotype: The junction differs from germline at one of its ends, possibly a read error. The chain combines TRBV11-2 with TRBJ2-3; TRBD2 matches 16 bases. Germline V gene lookup returns CDR1 SGHAT and CDR2 FQNNGV. This CDR3 contains 18 residues. CDR3 residues: CARSLGGTSGRAEVTKYF. The CDR3, as DNA: TGTGCCAGAAGCTTAGGAGGGACTAGCGGGAGGGCCGAAGTTACGAAGTATTTT.

The rearrangement joins TRBV6-5 to TRBJ2-6; TRBD2 aligns across 9 bases. Germline trimming cut 0 bases from V and 9 bases from J; bases unmatched to any gene: 12. This CDR3 is 18 amino acids long. Germline loops: CDR1 MNHEY, CDR2 SVGAGI. CDR3 loop: CASSYSRGGPSGINVLTF. The CDR3 DNA reads TGTGCCAGCAGTTACTCGCGGGGGGGGCCCTCTGGGATCAACGTCCTGACTTTC.

By sample fraction, this clonotype is medium-sized. As DNA, the CDR3 is TGTGCCAGCAGTTACGGGACAGGTGATAGGGAGCAGTACTTC. It encodes CASSYGTGDREQYF. J is TRBJ2-7 and V is TRBV6-6, with 8 positions matching TRBD1. Germline assignment: CDR1 MNHNY and CDR2 SVGAGI (reference sequence). There are 14 residues in the CDR3. V dropped 2 bases and J dropped 7; count of bases not matched to a gene: 7.

As to this clonotype: Likely a read error: the CDR3 ends without its conserved phenylalanine or tryptophan. The gene calls are TRBV4-2 and TRBJ1-5; D perhaps matches TRBD1 (5 bases). Per germline, CDR1 LGHNA and CDR2 YNFKEQ. CDR3 length: 16 residues. The CDR3 DNA reads as TGTTCCAGCAGCCAAGATCTAGGGGACGGGGGACAGCCCCAGCATCTT. Protein sequence: CSSSQDLGDGGQPQHL.

This clonotype was seen a handful of times. The chain has TRBV4-1 and TRBJ2-7; 8 bases are shared with TRBD1. This CDR3 region has 15 residues. Trimming removed 1 base from V and 2 bases from J; junction bases left unmatched: 4. Per germline, CDR1 MGHRA and CDR2 YSYEKL. The CDR3 bases are TGCGCCAGCAGCCAAGGACAGGGGCCCGCCTACGAGCAGTACTTC. It codes for CASSQGQGPAYEQYF.

As regards this clonotype: The conserved final phenylalanine or tryptophan is absent from the CDR3, which likely points to a read error. The rearrangement links TRBV11-2 to TRBJ1-1; a possible D gene is TRBD1 (5 bases). The CDR3 is 16 residues long. Germline assignment: CDR1 SGHAT and CDR2 FQNNGV. The CDR3 DNA reads as TGTGCCAGCAGCCGAGGTAGGGTAGGGGTCTTCACTAAAGCTTTCTCT. It translates to CASSRGRVGVFTKAFS.

J is TRBJ1-4 and V is TRBV11-2; D is unresolved. The CDR3 loop spans 16 amino acids. In germline, CDR1 is SGHAT, CDR2 FQNNGV. CDR3 DNA sequence: TGTGCTAGGAGCAAGACTCCAGGAGAAACAAATGAAAAACTGTTTTTT. Amino acid sequence: CARSKTPGETNEKLFF.

Only a few counts were recorded for this clonotype. A clone one base away is much larger, so this may be a read error. The rearrangement joins TRBV11-2 to TRBJ2-1, with 12 bases that match TRBD2. Germline loops: CDR1 SGHAT, CDR2 FQNNGV. The CDR3 length is 14 residues. The CDR3 loop reads CANSLDTSGRSLFF. CDR3 sequence (DNA): TGTGCCAACAGCTTAGATACTAGCGGGAGGTCTCTGTTCTTC.

The count of this clonotype is one. A read error may account for a junction end that differs from germline. V and J are TRBV7-9 and TRBJ2-3; D perhaps matches TRBD2 (5 bases). Germline CDR1 reads SEHNR; CDR2 reads FQNEAQ (reference sequence). The CDR3 consists of 14 residues. CDR3 in DNA: TGCGCCGCTCGCCTTGTGGGAGTCCCAGATACGCAGTATTTT. Protein sequence: CAARLVGVPDTQYF.

With respect to this clonotype: The conserved phenylalanine or tryptophan is not found at the CDR3 terminus, so this likely reflects a read error. V and J are TRBV11-2 and TRBJ1-2, with D uncertain. The CDR3 spans 13 residues. Germline V gene lookup returns CDR1 SGHAT and CDR2 FQNNGV. The CDR3 here is CVSSLGANYDYTS. The CDR3 DNA is TGTGTCAGCAGCTTAGGAGCTAACTATGACTACACCTCC.

The gene calls are TRBV12-3 or TRBV12-4 and TRBJ2-1, with 8 nucleotides matching TRBD2. With the DNA end fitting TRBJ2-7 better, the J assignment may be wrong. This CDR3 has 14 amino acids. For the CDR3, the DNA is TGTGCCAGCAGTTTATACGGGAGGGGTAACGAGCAGTACTTC. Amino acids: CASSLYGRGNEQYF.

Regarding this clonotype: The junction does not match germline at one end; this may be a read error. This chain links TRBV12-3 or TRBV12-4 with TRBJ1-4; D remains ambiguous. This CDR3 is built from 13 residues. The CDR3 here is CTSSLAGTEKLFF. CDR3 bases: TGTACCAGCAGTTTAGCTGGTACTGAGAAACTGTTTTTT.

Comment on this clonotype: The CDR3 ends on some other residue instead of the conserved phenylalanine or tryptophan, so this is likely a read error. The rearrangement links TRBV6-1 to TRBJ2-7, with TRBD1 as a possible D gene (5 bases). The CDR3 is 14 amino acids. Germline assignment: CDR1 MNHNS and CDR2 SASEGT. Deletions cut 0 bases from V and 3 bases from J, with 9 bases between. CDR3 sequence (DNA): TGTGCCAGCAGTGAAGCGACAGACGGCTACGAGCAGTACTTG. Protein sequence: CASSEATDGYEQYL.

On this clonotype: At one end, the junction sequence differs from germline, possibly due to a read error. The chain has TRBV4-2 and TRBJ2-3; 10 nucleotides match TRBD2. CDR3 length: 18 residues. The germline V gene encodes CDR1 LGHNA and CDR2 YNFKEQ. This CDR3 reads CPSSQVVLLAGATDTEYF. In DNA, the CDR3 is TGTCCCAGCAGCCAAGTGGTGCTTCTAGCGGGAGCGACAGATACGGAGTATTTT.

To note about this clonotype: The junction departs from the called germline gene at one end, perhaps through a read error. The chain links TRBV11-2 to TRBJ1-1; possible D gene TRBD1, 5 bases. Germline CDR1 reads SGHAT; CDR2 reads FQNNGV. The CDR3 spans 13 residues. CDR3: CASSLGPNTDASF. CDR3 coding DNA: TGTGCCAGCAGCTTGGGGCCGAACACTGATGCTTCCTTT.

A word on this clonotype: The germline gene is not matched at one end of the junction; a read error may be the cause. The rearrangement joins TRBV11-1 to TRBJ2-7; the D gene is possibly TRBD1 (5 bases). Germline V gene sequence: CDR1 SGHAT, CDR2 FQDESV (reference sequence). The CDR3 contains 15 residues. CDR3 DNA: TGTGCCAACAGCTCAATTTCATGGGGCGGCTACGAGCAGTACTTC. Residues: CANSSISWGGYEQYF.

With regard to this clonotype: A junction boundary mismatches the germline segment, possibly from a read error. The chain combines TRBV10-2 with TRBJ1-1, with no clear D. The CDR3 loop spans 12 amino acids. Per germline, CDR1 WSHSY and CDR2 SAAADI. CDR3 loop: CANSVANTEAFF. The CDR3 DNA reads as TGCGCCAACAGTGTGGCGAACACTGAAGCTTTCTTT.

Note on this clonotype: A much larger clone is a single base away; this may be a read error. V gene TRBV28 combines with J gene TRBJ2-1, with D tentatively TRBD2 (7 bases). This CDR3 comprises 17 residues. Germline CDR1 reads MDHEN; CDR2 reads SYDVKM. Deletions cut 5 bases from V and 0 bases from J, with 17 bases between. This CDR3 is CASSRGASGSSYNEQFF. In DNA form, the CDR3 reads TGTGCCAGCAGTCGGGGGGCTAGCGGTAGCTCCTACAATGAGCAGTTCTTC.

This clonotype was recorded many times. The chain carries TRBV5-1 and TRBJ2-2; 9 bases line up with TRBD1. The trim removed 5 bases at V and 3 bases at J, leaving 5 bases unmatched. Germline values: CDR1 SGHRS, CDR2 YFSETQ. The CDR3 totals 15 residues. CDR3 bases: TGCGCCAGCAGGCAACAGGGGGCGGACACCGGGGAGCTGTTTTTT. It encodes CASRQQGADTGELFF. The full variable domain, in which reference TRBV5-1 and TRBJ2-2 provide the parts outside the CDR3, is KAGVTQTPRYLIKTRGQQVTLSCSPISGHRSVSWYQQTPGQGLQFLFEYFSETQRNKGNFPGRFSGRQFSNSRSEMNVSTLELGDSALYLCASRQQGADTGELFFGEGSRLTVL.

The genes are TRBV4-2 and TRBJ2-7; 10 bases are shared with TRBD1. The junction had 10 bases not matched to a gene; V was cut back by 6 bases and J by 5 bases. The CDR3 covers 15 residues. Per the germline V gene, CDR1 is LGHNA and CDR2 is YNFKEQ. The CDR3 region is CASRPWDRGGHEQYF. The CDR3 DNA reads as TGTGCCAGCAGGCCCTGGGACAGGGGAGGCCACGAGCAGTACTTC.